This T cell receptor beta chain was captured in a study of resident and recirculating memory T cells in vitiligo. Study results and caveats: Clonality differed among vitiligo lesions, with no unique dominant clone.

There are 16 residues in the CDR3. V lost 0 bases and J lost 5, with 16 bases in between. The V gene's germline CDR1 is MGHRA and CDR2 YSYEKL. Libraries were prepared by immunoSEQ multiplex PCR; TCRdb keeps only in-frame clonotypes and omits some of them. The sample lists 75,000 to 95,000 clones; 92% were seen once. As to this clone: No antigen is known for it.

This receptor was identified in a male donor with vitiligo. This sequence joins TRBV4-1 and TRBJ1-2; the D is unclear. The sample comprised blood. CDR3 sequence reads: CASSQDGSGRAYGYTF. The CDR3 DNA reads TGCGCCAGCAGCCAAGATGGGTCGGGGAGGGCGTATGGCTACACCTTC.